These T cell receptor beta chains were read from a single sample in a study of response to subunit inactivated influenza vaccine. From the RT-PCR reads, TCRdb called clonotypes with MiXCR, one entry per CDR3 protein. The data hold roughly 780,000 distinct CDR3 sequences, with roughly 20% observed a single time. Here the sequenced sample was PBMCs from blood, taken 5 days after vaccination. The receptors originated from a man aged 50 to 59 who received an inactivated influenza vaccine. Each CDR3 is given with its conserved first and last residue. A D gene is named only where the DNA matches it firmly. Clone size is given for some rows only: seen once, a few or many times, or a class if the clone is expanded.

abundance	v_gene	j_gene	d_gene	CDR3nt	CDR3aa
many	TRBV12-3/TRBV12-4	TRBJ2-1	TRBD2	TGTGCCAGCAGCAGTCAGCGGGGGAACTACAATGAGCAGTTCTTC	CASSSQRGNYNEQFF
NA	TRBV5-1	TRBJ2-1	NA	TGCGCCAGCAAAACTAGCAGCCTTTTCGGGGAGCAGTTCTTC	CASKTSSLFGEQFF
NA	TRBV7-9	TRBJ2-1	NA	TGTGCCAGCAGCTCGGGGGCGGGGGATGAGCAGCTCTTC	CASSSGAGDEQLF
few	TRBV5-1	TRBJ2-3	TRBD2	TGCGCCAGCAGCTTGAGGACTAGCGGGGACACAGATACGCAGTATTTT	CASSLRTSGDTDTQYF
NA	TRBV6-1	TRBJ1-6	NA	TGTGCCAGCAGCCGACAAGGGCCAAAAAGGGGTTCACCCCTCCACTTT	CASSRQGPKRGSPLHF
few	TRBV27	TRBJ1-5	NA	TGTGCCAGCAGCCGTGAGGGGCGGGGGTTCCAGCATTTT	CASSREGRGFQHF
few	TRBV28	TRBJ2-7	NA	TGTGCCAGCAGTCCCGGGAATCCCTACGAGCAGTACTTC	CASSPGNPYEQYF
NA	TRBV7-2	TRBJ2-7	TRBD2	TGTGCCAGCAGCTTAGATGGGACTAGCGGCTTCCTCGAGCAGTACTTC	CASSLDGTSGFLEQYF
NA	TRBV3-1	TRBJ1-1	NA	TGTGCCAGCAGCCAAGAGTGGGCCCGCAGGAATACTGAAGCTTTCTTT	CASSQEWARRNTEAFF
NA	TRBV20-1	TRBJ1-2	NA	TGCAGTGCCCAGAACTATGGCTACACCTTC	CSAQNYGYTF
NA	TRBV20-1	TRBJ2-1	TRBD2	TGCAGTGCTAGACCCACCGGAGAGCGGGAGAGATACAATGAGCAGTTCTTC	CSARPTGERERYNEQFF
many	TRBV29-1	TRBJ2-4	NA	TGCAGCGTTGGGGAAGGGAGGCAAAACATTCAGTACTTC	CSVGEGRQNIQYF
NA	TRBV4-1	TRBJ1-2	TRBD1	TGCGCCAGCAGCCAAGAACCTGGGACAGTCTATGGCTACACCTTC	CASSQEPGTVYGYTF
NA	TRBV20-1	TRBJ1-1	NA	TGCAGTGCCCGGGACCCCTTAGTTTGGGCTGAAGCTTTCTTT	CSARDPLVWAEAFF
few	TRBV4-3	TRBJ2-3	NA	TGCGCCAGCAGCCAAGATTATCGGCAGTTCAGCACAGATACGCAGTATTTT	CASSQDYRQFSTDTQYF
few	TRBV6-6	TRBJ1-1	TRBD1	TGTGCCAGCAGCCCCGGGACAGGGGGCCGGGCTTTCTTT	CASSPGTGGRAFF
few	TRBV6-1	TRBJ2-5	TRBD2	TGTGCCAGCAGTGACCCCGGGGGGAAGCAGGGAGAGACCCAGTACTTC	CASSDPGGKQGETQYF
NA	TRBV7-2	TRBJ2-2	NA	TGTGCCAGCGGGCCTAGACCGGCCGGGGAGCTGTTTTTT	CASGPRPAGELFF
few	TRBV6-2/TRBV6-3	TRBJ2-7	NA	TGTGCCAGCAGTTACTCATCCCGGGGCACCCACGGTGAGCAGTACTTC	CASSYSSRGTHGEQYF
many	TRBV29-1	TRBJ2-1	NA	TGCACCAAAGGGGGCGGGAGTGTGAATGAGCAGTTCTTC	CTKGGGSVNEQFF
few	TRBV12-3/TRBV12-4	TRBJ2-3	TRBD2	TGTGCCAGCAGGCGTAGCGGGTCTAGCACAGATACGCAGTATTTT	CASRRSGSSTDTQYF
NA	TRBV14	TRBJ2-3	TRBD2	TGTGCCAGCAGCTACTATAGCGGGAGTAGTGCAGATACGCAGTATTTT	CASSYYSGSSADTQYF
few	TRBV7-2	TRBJ1-1	NA	TGTGCCAGCAGCTTACGGGTAGTGAACACTGAAGCTTTCTTT	CASSLRVVNTEAFF
NA	TRBV20-1	TRBJ1-5	NA	TGCAGTGCTATCCATACAGGGAATCAGCCCCAGCATTTT	CSAIHTGNQPQHF
NA	TRBV5-1	TRBJ1-1	NA	TGCGCCAGCAGCTTGGACCCTTACACTGAAGCTTTCTTT	CASSLDPYTEAFF
NA	TRBV12-3/TRBV12-4	TRBJ1-5	TRBD1	TGTGCCAGCAGTTTAGTGGGACAGAGCAATCAGCCCCAGCATTTT	CASSLVGQSNQPQHF
few	TRBV5-6	TRBJ2-5	NA	TGTGCCAGCGGTAGCGAGACCCAGTACTTC	CASGSETQYF
many	TRBV6-4	TRBJ1-2	TRBD1	TGTGCCAGCAGTAGGGAGGGGACAGGTGGAGATGGCTACACCTTC	CASSREGTGGDGYTF
NA	TRBV29-1	TRBJ2-1	NA	TGCAGCGTTCAACTCCGACAGGACGGGGGAACTACTACCTACAATGAGCAGTTCTTC	CSVQLRQDGGTTTYNEQFF
NA	TRBV5-1	TRBJ1-1	NA	TGCGCCAGCAGCCCTTTGGACGGTTACACTGAAGCTTTCTTT	CASSPLDGYTEAFF
few	TRBV12-3/TRBV12-4	TRBJ2-1	TRBD2	TGTGCCAGCTCACGACTAGGGCGGGAGATCAATGAGCAGTTCTTC	CASSRLGREINEQFF
NA	TRBV5-1	TRBJ2-3	TRBD2	TGCGCCAGCAGGGATCCGGGACTAGCGGGCCAACCACTCACAGATACGCAGTATTTT	CASRDPGLAGQPLTDTQYF
few	TRBV6-1	TRBJ2-1	NA	TGTGCCAGCAGCCTAGACAGGCCTTCCTACAATGAGCAGTTCTTC	CASSLDRPSYNEQFF
few	TRBV5-5	TRBJ1-5	TRBD1	TGTGCCAGCAGCTGGGGACAGGTTAATAGCAATCAGCCCCAGCATTTT	CASSWGQVNSNQPQHF
few	TRBV29-1	TRBJ2-7	TRBD1	TGCAGCGCCGGACAGGTGTTCTACGAGCAGTACTTC	CSAGQVFYEQYF
NA	TRBV5-1	TRBJ2-2	TRBD2	TGCGCCAGCAGAATTAGCGGGACAAATCGTGACACCGGGGAGCTGTTTTTT	CASRISGTNRDTGELFF
few	TRBV9	TRBJ2-1	TRBD2	TGTGCCAGCAGCGTAGCGTTAGCGGGATACGGCGAGAATGAGCAGTTCTTC	CASSVALAGYGENEQFF
many	TRBV7-2	TRBJ2-3	NA	TGTGCCAGCAGCCCCACCGGGATCCCTACGCAGTATTTT	CASSPTGIPTQYF
NA	TRBV4-1	TRBJ2-2	NA	TGCGCCAGCAGCCAAACCGACAGAGGAACCGGGGAGCTGTTTTTT	CASSQTDRGTGELFF
NA	TRBV10-3	TRBJ1-1	TRBD1	TGTGCCACCAGGGGGAGAGAGGTGGACACTGAAGCTTTCTTT	CATRGREVDTEAFF
NA	TRBV20-1	TRBJ2-1	TRBD2	TGCAGTGCTAGTAGTCTAGCGGGAGGGCCGGTCCACAATGAGCAGTTCTTC	CSASSLAGGPVHNEQFF
NA	TRBV5-1	TRBJ2-7	NA	TGCGCCAGCAGCTCCGAAGAGGGCTCCTACGAGCAGTACTTC	CASSSEEGSYEQYF
NA	TRBV20-1	TRBJ1-6	NA	TGCAGTGCTAGAGATGAAGGGAAATATAATTCACCCCTCCACTTT	CSARDEGKYNSPLHF
few	TRBV20-1	TRBJ2-2	NA	TGCAGTGCCACCAGAGGAATGGCCACCACCGGGGAGCTGTTTTTT	CSATRGMATTGELFF
NA	TRBV9	TRBJ2-3	NA	TGTGCCAGCAGCGTCGCTAGCGTCGCAGATACGCAGTATTTT	CASSVASVADTQYF
NA	TRBV5-1	TRBJ2-1	NA	TGCGCCAGCAGCTTGATGGGTTACAATGAGCAGTTCTTC	CASSLMGYNEQFF
few	TRBV5-6	TRBJ1-1	TRBD1	TGTGCCAGCAGCCTACAGGGGGCGGCTGAAGCTTTCTTT	CASSLQGAAEAFF